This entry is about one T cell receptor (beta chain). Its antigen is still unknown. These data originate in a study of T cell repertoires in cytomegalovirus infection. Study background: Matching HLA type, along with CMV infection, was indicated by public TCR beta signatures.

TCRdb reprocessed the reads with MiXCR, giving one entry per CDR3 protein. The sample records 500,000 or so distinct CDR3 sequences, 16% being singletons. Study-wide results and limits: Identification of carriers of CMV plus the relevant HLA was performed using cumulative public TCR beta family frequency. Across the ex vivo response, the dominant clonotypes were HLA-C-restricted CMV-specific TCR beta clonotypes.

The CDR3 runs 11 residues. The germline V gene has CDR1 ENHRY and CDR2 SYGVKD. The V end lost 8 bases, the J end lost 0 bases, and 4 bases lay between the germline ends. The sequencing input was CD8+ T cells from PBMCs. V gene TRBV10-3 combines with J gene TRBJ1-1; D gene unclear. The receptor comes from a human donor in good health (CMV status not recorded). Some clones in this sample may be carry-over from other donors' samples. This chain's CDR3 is CAISVNTEAFF. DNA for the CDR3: TGTGCCATCTCAGTGAACACTGAAGCTTTCTTT.